The clone carrying this T cell receptor (beta chain) was counted between two and nine times. Its antigen remains unidentified. The junction had 6 bases not matched to a gene; V was cut back by 3 bases and J by 3 bases. The CDR3 is made up of 15 amino acids. CDR1 DFQATT and CDR2 SNEGSKA come from the germline V gene (reference sequence). The data belong to a study of T cells in Graves' hyperthyroidism and ophthalmopathy. What was amplified from RNA transcripts were TCR beta CDR3 regions. TCR CDR3 regions were first amplified by RT-PCR with HTBI primers. One entry per CDR3 protein results from TCRdb running MiXCR on the multiplex PCR reads. The sample shows approximately 400,000 distinct CDR3 sequences, more than 13% of them seen only once. Broader study findings: Ophthalmopathy got predicted by the model a median roughly 6.1 months before its onset.

The material sequenced was blood. The sequence was obtained from a woman aged 25-40 years with Graves' hyperthyroidism. The V call is TRBV20-1, the J call TRBJ2-7; 12 positions match TRBD2. CDR3 nucleotides: TGCAGTGCTAGGGAGACTAGCGGGAGCGGCTACGAGCAGTACTTC. Protein: CSARETSGSGYEQYF.